This is a list of T cell receptor beta chains from one sample in a study of blood T cell repertoires in COVID-19. Sequencing was performed with immunoSEQ multiplex PCR; in TCRdb, only in-frame clones are kept and a portion is missing. The sample shows 250,000 or so clones, approximately 88% of them seen only once. The sample consisted of PBMCs or T cells enriched from blood (not recorded which). The receptors were sampled from a middle-aged woman with acute COVID-19. The CDR3 runs from the conserved cysteine through the conserved F or W. The D gene is left open where the match is weak. The size field is filled for only some rows; it gives once, few, many or a size class.

D gene	V gene	J gene	clone size	CDR3 DNA	CDR3 protein
-	TRBV6-5	TRBJ1-4	-	TGTGCCAGCAGTTACTCGGCCGGAGGAAATGAAAAACTGTTTTTT	CASSYSAGGNEKLFF
-	TRBV3-1/TRBV3-2	TRBJ1-5	few	TGTGCCAGCAGCCAAGATCTCGGGAGTCAGCCCCAGCATTTT	CASSQDLGSQPQHF
-	TRBV4-3	TRBJ1-2	-	TGCGCCAGCAGCCAAGATCCGACAGACAACTATGGCTACACCTTC	CASSQDPTDNYGYTF
TRBD2	TRBV5-1	TRBJ2-6	-	TGCGCCAGCAGCTTGGGCCCCCAACTAGCGGGGGGCTCGTCTGGGGCCAACGTCCTGACTTTC	CASSLGPQLAGGSSGANVLTF
TRBD1	TRBV4-3	TRBJ2-1	once	TGCGCCAGCAGTCGCGACAGGGGTCACATTGATGAGCAGTTCTTC	CASSRDRGHIDEQFF
TRBD1	TRBV27	TRBJ1-2	-	TGTGCCAGCAGAGGGACAGGGGCCTATGGCTACACCTTC	CASRGTGAYGYTF
-	TRBV19	TRBJ1-5	-	TGTGCCAGTAGTATCAGGGGAAGTCAGCCCCAGCATTTT	CASSIRGSQPQHF
TRBD1	TRBV7-2	TRBJ2-1	-	TGTGCCAGCAGCTTAGGGGGACAGGTCGGCTACAATGAGCAGTTCTTC	CASSLGGQVGYNEQFF
TRBD2	TRBV7-9	TRBJ2-5	-	TGTGCCAGCTCAGCGGGGGAGACCCAGTACTTC	CASSAGETQYF
TRBD2	TRBV27	TRBJ2-3	-	TGTGCCAGCAAGAGGCGGGGGGCTTTATACACGCAGTATTTT	CASKRRGALYTQYF
-	TRBV18	TRBJ1-5	-	TGTGCCAGCTCACCCCCACCCGCAGGGTCTGGGCAGCCCCAGCATTTT	CASSPPPAGSGQPQHF
TRBD1	TRBV10-3	TRBJ1-1	once	TGTGCCATCAGTGAGTCGAAGGGACAGGGGATCACTGAAGCTTTCTTT	CAISESKGQGITEAFF
TRBD1	TRBV19	TRBJ1-1	-	TGTGCCAGTAGTATTCCGGGACAGCAGAACACTGAAGCTTTCTTT	CASSIPGQQNTEAFF
-	TRBV12-5	TRBJ1-6	-	TGTGCTAGTGGGAAACAGTTCCCTGCCAATTCACCCCTCCACTTT	CASGKQFPANSPLHF
TRBD1	TRBV6-2/TRBV6-3	TRBJ1-1	-	TGTGCCAGCAGCCGTGGACAGGCGGGGAACACTGAAGCTTTCTTT	CASSRGQAGNTEAFF
TRBD1	TRBV4-2	TRBJ2-5	-	TGTGCCAGCAGCCAAGAAGGACAGGGCCCACAAGAGACCCAGTACTTC	CASSQEGQGPQETQYF
-	TRBV7-9	TRBJ1-1	-	TGTGCCAGCAGCTTAAAATCGTCGAACACTGAAGCTTTCTTT	CASSLKSSNTEAFF
-	TRBV20-1	TRBJ1-4	-	TGCAGTGCTAGTTCACCTGGGGGCTTGAACGAAAAACTGTTTTTT	CSASSPGGLNEKLFF
-	TRBV9	TRBJ1-5	-	TGTGCCAGCAGCGTAGGAGGGACTCACAATCAGCCCCAGCATTTT	CASSVGGTHNQPQHF
-	TRBV10-3	TRBJ1-5	-	TGTGCCACAGGGCCTACAGGCAATCAGCCCCAGCATTTT	CATGPTGNQPQHF
-	TRBV5-1	TRBJ2-7	few	TGCGCCAGCAGACAAACAGGGACCTACGAGCAGTACTTC	CASRQTGTYEQYF
TRBD1	TRBV6-5	TRBJ2-7	few	TGTGCCAGCACTAAAACTACAGGGGGAGAGCAGTACTTC	CASTKTTGGEQYF
-	TRBV7-2	TRBJ2-1	-	TGTGCCAGCAGCTTAAGCACGAGTTCCTACAATGAGCAGTTCTTC	CASSLSTSSYNEQFF
-	TRBV5-1	TRBJ1-1	-	TGCGCCAGCGCCCGGGGGAGTCTGAACACTGAAGCTTTCTTT	CASARGSLNTEAFF
-	TRBV30	TRBJ1-6	-	TGTGCCTGGAGTGTAACTTCGAGGGCCCTCCACTTT	CAWSVTSRALHF
-	TRBV10-2	TRBJ1-6	-	TGCGCCAGCAGTGTCTCTGCAAGCCTAAATTCACCCCTCCACTTT	CASSVSASLNSPLHF
TRBD1	TRBV2	TRBJ1-4	-	TGTGCCAGCAGGAAGACAGGGGGGCCCACCGGGAAACTGTTTTTT	CASRKTGGPTGKLFF